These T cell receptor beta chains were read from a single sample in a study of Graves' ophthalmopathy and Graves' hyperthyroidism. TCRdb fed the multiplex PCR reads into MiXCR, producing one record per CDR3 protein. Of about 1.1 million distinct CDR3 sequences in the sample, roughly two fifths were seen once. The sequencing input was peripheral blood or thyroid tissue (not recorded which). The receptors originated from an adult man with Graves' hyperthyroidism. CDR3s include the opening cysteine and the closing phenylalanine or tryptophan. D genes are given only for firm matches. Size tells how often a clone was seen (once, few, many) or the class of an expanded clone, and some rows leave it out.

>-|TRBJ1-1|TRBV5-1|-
CASSLEHIGGRTEAFF
TGTGCCAGCAGCTTGGAACACATTGGAGGGAGGACTGAAGCTTTCTTT
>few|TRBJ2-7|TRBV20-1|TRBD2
CSASRGSGSNEQYF
TGCAGTGCTTCCCGGGGTAGCGGGAGTAACGAGCAGTACTTC
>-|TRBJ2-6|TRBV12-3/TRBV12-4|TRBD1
CASSYGAGGYGANVLTF
TGTGCCAGCAGTTATGGGGCAGGGGGATATGGGGCCAACGTCCTGACTTTC
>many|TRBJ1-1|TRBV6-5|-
CASSRDGWDTEAFF
TGTGCCAGCAGCAGGGACGGCTGGGACACTGAAGCTTTCTTT
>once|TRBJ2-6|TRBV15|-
CATSSGRAGNVLTF
TGTGCCACCAGCAGTGGCAGGGCGGGCAACGTCCTGACTTTC
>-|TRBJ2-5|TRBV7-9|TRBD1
CASSFNRGKETQYF
TGTGCCAGCAGCTTTAACAGGGGAAAAGAGACCCAGTACTTC
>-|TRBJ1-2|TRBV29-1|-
CSVEDIRGFYGYTF
TGCAGCGTTGAAGATATTCGGGGGTTCTATGGCTACACCTTC
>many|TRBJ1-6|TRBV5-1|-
CASSRGERYSPLHF
TGCGCCAGCTCCCGGGGCGAGAGATATTCACCCCTCCACTTT
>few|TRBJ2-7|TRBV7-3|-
CASSPSGTPGYEQYF
TGTGCCAGCAGCCCCAGTGGGACACCAGGCTACGAGCAGTACTTC
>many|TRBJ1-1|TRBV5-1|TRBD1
CASSSRGTAMNTEAFF
TGCGCCAGCAGCTCCCGCGGGACAGCCATGAACACTGAAGCTTTCTTT
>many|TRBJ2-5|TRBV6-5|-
CASSYSSPGETQYF
TGTGCCAGCAGTTACTCCAGCCCGGGGGAGACCCAGTACTTC
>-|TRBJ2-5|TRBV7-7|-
CASSQDRDSGRPWDQEIQYF
TGTGCCAGCAGCCAAGACCGGGACTCAGGGCGCCCATGGGACCAAGAGATCCAGTACTTC
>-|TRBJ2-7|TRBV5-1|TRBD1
CTSSPGAGQGSYEQYF
TGCACCAGCAGCCCCGGAGCGGGACAGGGCTCTTACGAGCAGTACTTC
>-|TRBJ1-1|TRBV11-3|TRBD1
CASSNRDRGEAFF
TGTGCCAGCAGCAACCGGGACAGGGGTGAAGCTTTCTTT
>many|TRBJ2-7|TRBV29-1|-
CSVVAEHSYEQYF
TGCAGCGTCGTAGCGGAGCACTCCTACGAGCAGTACTTC
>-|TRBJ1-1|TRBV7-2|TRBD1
CASRWGQGVNTEAFF
TGTGCCAGCAGATGGGGACAGGGCGTGAACACTGAAGCTTTCTTT
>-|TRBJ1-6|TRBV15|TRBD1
CATSRVSGTGVPPLHF
TGTGCCACCAGCAGAGTTTCAGGGACAGGGGTTCCACCCCTCCACTTT
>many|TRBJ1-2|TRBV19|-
CASKKDSPIYGYTF
TGTGCCAGCAAAAAGGACAGCCCAATATATGGCTACACCTTC
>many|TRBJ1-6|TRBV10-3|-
CAISESWDSRNSPLHF
TGTGCCATCAGTGAGTCGTGGGACTCCCGTAATTCACCCCTCCACTTT
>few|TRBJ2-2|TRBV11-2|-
CASSHLSGELFF
TGTGCCAGCAGCCACCTATCCGGGGAGCTGTTTTTT
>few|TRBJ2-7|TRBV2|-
CASSPHWAGEQYF
TGTGCCAGCAGTCCTCACTGGGCGGGCGAGCAGTACTTC
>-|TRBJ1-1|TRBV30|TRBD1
CAWGTGEAFF
TGTGCCTGGGGGACAGGGGAAGCTTTCTTT
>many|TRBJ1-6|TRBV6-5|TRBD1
CASTQTGDYSPLHF
TGTGCCAGCACCCAGACAGGGGATTATTCACCCCTCCACTTT
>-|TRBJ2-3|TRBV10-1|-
CASSERPDTDTQYF
TGCGCCAGCAGTGAAAGGCCTGACACAGATACGCAGTATTTT
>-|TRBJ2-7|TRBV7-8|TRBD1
CASSRARGREQYF
TGTGCCAGCAGCCGAGCCAGGGGGCGCGAGCAGTACTTC
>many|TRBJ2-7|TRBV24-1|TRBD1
CATSESGQSSYEQYF
TGTGCCACCAGTGAATCGGGACAGAGCTCCTACGAGCAGTACTTC
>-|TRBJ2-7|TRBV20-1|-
CSARSQRGRARYEQYF
TGCAGTGCTAGATCCCAACGGGGCAGAGCCCGATACGAGCAGTACTTC
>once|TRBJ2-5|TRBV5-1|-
CASSTRTIELNQETQYF
TGCGCCAGCAGCACAAGGACTATCGAACTTAATCAAGAGACCCAGTACTTC
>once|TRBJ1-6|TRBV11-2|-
CASSTSGPVSPLHF
TGTGCCAGCAGCACGTCGGGCCCGGTGTCACCCCTCCACTTT
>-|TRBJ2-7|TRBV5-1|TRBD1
CASSLGTGPSSYEQYF
TGCGCCAGCAGCTTGGGGACAGGCCCTAGCTCCTACGAGCAGTACTTC
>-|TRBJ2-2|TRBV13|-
CASSLEGGRGRTGELFF
TGTGCCAGCAGCTTAGAAGGGGGACGGGGAAGAACCGGGGAGCTGTTTTTT
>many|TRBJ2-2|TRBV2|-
CASSLRDLGGTGELFF
TGTGCCAGCAGCCTCCGGGACCTTGGAGGGACCGGGGAGCTGTTTTTT
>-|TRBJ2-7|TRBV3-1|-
CASSPLSQGPSYEQYF
TGTGCCAGCAGTCCACTCTCCCAGGGCCCCTCCTACGAGCAGTACTTC
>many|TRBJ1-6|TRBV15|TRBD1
CATSQDRDSPLHF
TGTGCCACCAGCCAGGACAGGGATTCACCCCTCCACTTT
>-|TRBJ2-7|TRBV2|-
CASSASRGPSSYEQYF
TGTGCCAGCAGTGCTAGTCGTGGGCCGAGCTCCTACGAGCAGTACTTC
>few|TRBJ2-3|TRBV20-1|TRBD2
CSARNLAESTDTQYF
TGCAGTGCTAGAAACCTAGCGGAGAGCACAGATACGCAGTATTTT
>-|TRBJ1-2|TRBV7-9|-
CASSLGTLGRGYTF
TGTGCCAGCAGCTTAGGGACGCTGGGGCGAGGCTACACCTTC
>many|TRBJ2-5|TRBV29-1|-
CSVVMVETQYF
TGCAGCGTTGTGATGGTTGAGACCCAGTACTTC
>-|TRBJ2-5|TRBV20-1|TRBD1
CSASHPGGSNQPQYF
TGCAGTGCTAGTCATCCAGGGGGAAGCAATCAGCCCCAGTACTTC
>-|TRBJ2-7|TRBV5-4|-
CASSRGPGPIYF
TGTGCCAGCAGCCGCGGGCCGGGCCCTATTTACTTC